These 28 T cell receptor beta chains share one sample of origin, sequenced in a study of blood T cell repertoires in COVID-19. Using immunoSEQ multiplex PCR, the repertoire was profiled, and TCRdb retains in-frame clones only, with some absent. This sample has approximately 160,000 clones, with roughly 84% found just once. Sequenced material: peripheral blood. The receptors were sampled from a man between 18 and 35 years old with active or convalescent COVID-19.

V is TRBV12-3 or TRBV12-4 and J is TRBJ1-6; D gene uncertain. Trimming left V 2 bases short and J 6 bases short, with 5 bases between. The CDR3 spans 13 residues. In nucleotides, the CDR3 is TGTGCCAGCAGTTTAAACTTTAATTCACCCCTCCACTTT. It specifies CASSLNFNSPLHF.

This rearrangement joins TRBV10-3 to TRBJ2-5, with TRBD1 identical over 10 bases. V lost 3 bases to trimming and J lost 5 bases; unmatched junction nucleotides: 9. In germline, CDR1 is ENHRY, CDR2 SYGVKD. The CDR3 consists of 16 residues. The CDR3 region has the DNA TGTGCCATCAGTGATACGGGGACAGGGGTAACGGAGACCCAGTACTTC. As protein: CAISDTGTGVTETQYF.

As concerns this clone: This sequence may be a read error, since a much larger clone differs from it by one base. The sample carries other DNA sequences with the same CDR3. The chain carries TRBV19 and TRBJ1-5; no firm D call. Germline V lookup: CDR1 LNHDA, CDR2 SQIVND (reference sequence). This CDR3 region has 13 residues. Written as DNA, the CDR3 is TGTGCTAGTTCGAGGTCCCGCAATCAGCCCCAGCATTTT. Amino acid sequence: CASSRSRNQPQHF.

V usage is TRBV19 and J usage is TRBJ2-7, with D unclear. There are 15 residues in the CDR3. Trimming took 4 bases from V and 7 from J, leaving 20 bases between them. Germline CDR1 is LNHDA and CDR2 is SQIVND (reference sequence). CDR3 DNA sequence: TGTGCCAGTAGTACAGCCGGGTTCCGTCCTAGGGAGCAGTACTTC. It encodes CASSTAGFRPREQYF.

As for this clone: Germline and junction disagree at one end, which may indicate a read error. CDR3 coding DNA: TGTGCCAGCAGGGCCCTTCGGGGCTTCCTCCTAGGGGGCTTC. Residues: CASRALRGFLLGGF. The chain links TRBV9 to TRBJ2-7; TRBD1 is a possible D gene (6 bases). The CDR3 spans 14 residues. Germline values: CDR1 SGDLS, CDR2 YYNGEE.

In its sample, this clone was seen once. V is TRBV10-3 and J is TRBJ1-6; 9 positions match TRBD1. The CDR3 has 15 residues. V lost 1 base, J lost 7 bases, and 2 bases stayed unmatched. Per germline, CDR1 ENHRY and CDR2 SYGVKD. In DNA form, the CDR3 reads TGTGCCATCAGTGAGTGGGGACAGGGCAATTCACCCCTCCACTTT. Its translation: CAISEWGQGNSPLHF.

The table lists this clone with a few counts. The chain employs TRBV19 and TRBJ2-3; 8 bases map to TRBD1. Germline CDR1 reads LNHDA; CDR2 reads SQIVND (reference sequence). V was clipped by 4 bases and J by 4 bases; unmatched bases: 4. The CDR3 runs 14 residues. The CDR3 coding sequence is TGTGCCAGTAGTAAGGACAGGGTGTCAGATACGCAGTATTTT. Translated, it gives CASSKDRVSDTQYF.

This chain uses TRBV19 with TRBJ1-1; a possible D gene is TRBD1 (6 bases). The CDR3 runs 14 residues. Germline CDR1 is LNHDA and CDR2 is SQIVND (reference sequence). V lost 0 bases and J 5 bases, leaving 10 bases between the germline ends. This chain's CDR3 is CASSIERGRTEAFF. The CDR3 DNA is TGTGCCAGTAGTATAGAGCGGGGGCGGACTGAAGCTTTCTTT.

This chain's CDR3 is CASRYTDTQYF. CDR3 nucleotides: TGTGCCAGCAGGTATACAGATACGCAGTATTTT. The J gene is TRBJ2-3, the V gene TRBV25-1; D ambiguous. Trimming pared 6 bases from V and 3 bases from J, leaving 4 bases between. In germline, CDR1 is MGHDK, CDR2 SYGVNS. CDR3 length equals 11 residues.

The chain is built from TRBV7-2 and TRBJ2-3, with TRBD2 matching over 10 bases. The V and J ends lost 3 bases and 4 bases, in that order; junction bases with no gene match: 13. Germline V gene lookup returns CDR1 SGHTA and CDR2 FQGNSA. This CDR3 comprises 18 residues. The CDR3 DNA sequence: TGTGCCAGCAGCTTCCCTCCCCCGAGCGGGAGGGCCGCAGATACGCAGTATTTT. Protein: CASSFPPPSGRAADTQYF.

The chain combines TRBV18 with TRBJ2-1; D may be TRBD1 (5 bases). Germline assignment: CDR1 KGHSH and CDR2 LQKENI. Trimming pared 2 bases from V and 8 bases from J, leaving 22 bases between. The CDR3 spans 17 residues. Written as DNA, the CDR3 is TGTGCCAGCTCACCAATGCTAGGCAGGGTGGGGCACGATGAGCAGTTCTTC. As protein: CASSPMLGRVGHDEQFF.

The J gene is TRBJ1-1, the V gene TRBV18; a possible D gene is TRBD1 (5 bases). Trimming stripped 3 bases from V and 3 bases from J, with 14 bases between. CDR3 length: 15 residues. Germline assignment: CDR1 KGHSH and CDR2 LQKENI. The CDR3 region is CASSPGLTRDTEAFF. The CDR3 DNA is TGTGCCAGCTCACCGGGACTTACGCGGGACACTGAAGCTTTCTTT.

V usage is TRBV6-5 and J usage is TRBJ1-5, with 8 bases fitting TRBD1. The CDR3 sequence is 14 residues long. The J segment lost 4 bases and the V segment lost 8 bases, leaving 7 bases of the junction unmatched. Germline values: CDR1 MNHEY, CDR2 SVGAGI. The CDR3 region has the DNA TGTGCCAGCTCGCCGGGACAGGAAAATCAGCCCCAGCATTTT. Residues: CASSPGQENQPQHF.

The V gene is TRBV4-1, the J gene TRBJ2-5, with 16 bases lining up with TRBD2. Trimming at V came to 3 bases and at J to 3 bases, leaving 7 bases not matched to a gene. This CDR3 is 18 amino acids long. CDR1 MGHRA and CDR2 YSYEKL come from the germline V gene. The CDR3 loop reads CASSQGLAGGPLEETQYF. The CDR3 DNA reads TGCGCCAGCAGCCAGGGACTAGCGGGGGGGCCGTTGGAAGAGACCCAGTACTTC.

For the CDR3, the DNA is TGTGCCAGCAGTCCGAGGCGAGCTAGACCGCTCCACTTT. Its protein product is CASSPRRARPLHF. J is TRBJ1-6 and V is TRBV6-5; unclear D gene. Germline CDR1 MNHEY, CDR2 SVGAGI. Between the trimmed V and J ends, which lost 5 bases and 16 bases, there was a span of 18 bases. The CDR3 totals 13 residues.

Note on this clone: Other DNA variants within this sample encode the same CDR3. The CDR3 here is CASSRQGVNQPQHF. DNA of the CDR3: TGTGCCAGCAGTCGACAGGGGGTGAATCAGCCCCAGCATTTT. The genes are TRBV2 and TRBJ1-5; 9 nucleotides agree with TRBD1. The V and J ends lost 5 bases and 4 bases, in that order; junction bases with no gene match: 3. Germline CDR1 SNHLY, CDR2 FYNNEI. The CDR3 extends over 14 amino acids.

This chain links TRBV3-1 (or the pseudogene TRBV3-2) with TRBJ1-2; D is undetermined. The ends were cut back, 10 bases at V and 3 bases at J, with 15 bases in the middle. The length of the CDR3 is 13 residues. The V gene's germline CDR1 is LGHDT and CDR2 YNNKEL (reference sequence). The CDR3 DNA reads TGTGCCACCTCCCGGGGAGGGTACTATGGCTACACCTTC. Its translation: CATSRGGYYGYTF.

The chain couples TRBV15 to TRBJ1-2; TRBD1 agrees at 8 bases. Trimming took 1 base from V and 2 from J; bases not matched to a gene: 3. The CDR3 extends over 15 amino acids. CDR1 and CDR2 (germline): LNHNV, YYDKDF (reference sequence). CDR3: CATSRGRTGNYGYTF. The CDR3 nucleotides are TGTGCCACCAGCAGAGGCAGGACAGGGAACTATGGCTACACCTTC.

The chain combines TRBV6-5 with TRBJ1-5; 7 nucleotides line up with TRBD1. Germline values: CDR1 MNHEY, CDR2 SVGAGI. CDR3 length: 15 residues. Trimming removed 6 bases from V and 4 bases from J; junction bases left unmatched: 9. CDR3 bases: TGTGCCAGCAGATCAAGACAGGGACAAAATCAGCCCCAGCATTTT. Encoded protein: CASRSRQGQNQPQHF.

Only one count was recorded for this clone. This sample also contains other DNA sequences that code for the same CDR3. This chain links TRBV11-2 with TRBJ1-2; 10 nucleotides align to TRBD1. The germline CDR1 and CDR2 sequences are SGHAT and FQNNGV. The CDR3 sequence is 15 residues long. V shed 0 bases, J shed 5 bases, and the junction held 3 bases outside the gene matches. Here the CDR3 DNA reads TGTGCCAGCAGCTTAGATCCGGGACAGGGGTATGGCTACACCTTC. The encoded protein is CASSLDPGQGYGYTF.

The rearrangement uses TRBV1 and TRBJ2-5; TRBD2 is the table's D call, not checked against the DNA. TRBV1 constitutes a pseudogene. The length of the CDR3 is 14 residues. The CDR3 loop reads CTSSQGEGGETQYF. CDR3 coding DNA: TGCACCAGCAGCCAAGGAGAGGGGGGGGAGACCCAGTACTTC.

The V and J genes are TRBV3-1 (or the pseudogene TRBV3-2) and TRBJ1-1, with 8 bases identical to TRBD1. V dropped 4 bases and J dropped 0; count of bases not matched to a gene: 7. CDR1 and CDR2 from the germline V gene are LGHDT and YNNKEL (reference sequence). CDR3 length: 16 residues. The CDR3: CASSREGQDMNTEAFF. In nucleotides, the CDR3 is TGTGCCAGCAGCCGCGAGGGACAGGACATGAACACTGAAGCTTTCTTT.

This clone appeared a single time. The CDR3 DNA follows: TGTGCCAGTAGTATGAAGTTTGGGACTGCCCTCTACGAGCAGTACTTC. Its translation is CASSMKFGTALYEQYF. The chain is built from TRBV19 and TRBJ2-7, with D perhaps TRBD2 (6 bases). Germline CDR1 LNHDA, CDR2 SQIVND (reference sequence). This CDR3 is built from 16 residues. Trimming took off 3 bases at V and 3 bases at J, with 18 bases between the two ends.

CDR3 in DNA: TGTGCCAGTAGTATATATAGCGAAGCTTACAATGAGCAGTTCTTC. This translates into CASSIYSEAYNEQFF. The chain recombines TRBV19 with TRBJ2-1; D might be TRBD2 (5 bases). Looked up from germline, CDR1 is LNHDA and CDR2 is SQIVND (reference sequence). The ends were cut back, 2 bases at V and 4 bases at J, with 12 bases in the middle. The CDR3 totals 15 residues. Supplemented by reference TRBV19 and TRBJ2-1, the full variable domain reads DGGITQSPKYLFRKEGQNVTLSCEQNLNHDAMYWYRQDPGQGLRLIYYSQIVNDFQKGDIAEGYSVSREKKESFPLTVTSAQKNPTAFYLCASSIYSEAYNEQFFGPGTRLTVL.

The chain recombines TRBV28 with TRBJ1-1; 7 nucleotides align to TRBD1. Germline trimming cut 5 bases from V and 8 bases from J; bases unmatched to any gene: 14. The CDR3 length is 15 residues. Germline assignment: CDR1 MDHEN and CDR2 SYDVKM. CDR3 residues: CASSPLPPTGPEAFF. The CDR3 DNA is TGTGCCAGCAGTCCACTGCCCCCGACAGGGCCGGAAGCTTTCTTT. The full variable domain, rest sourced from reference TRBV28 and TRBJ1-1, is DVKVTQSSRYLVKRTGEKVFLECVQDMDHENMFWYRQDPGLGLRLIYFSYDVKMKEKGDIPEGYSVSREKKERFSLILESASTNQTSMYLCASSPLPPTGPEAFFGQGTRLTVV.

The chain uses TRBV7-2 and TRBJ2-3; 8 nucleotides match TRBD2. The V gene's germline CDR1 is SGHTA and CDR2 FQGNSA. V was pared by 2 bases and J by 4 bases, with 5 bases of the junction left unmatched. This CDR3 comprises 15 residues. The DNA for the CDR3 is TGTGCCAGCAGCTTAATGAGCGGGAGAGCAGATACGCAGTATTTT. Translating it yields CASSLMSGRADTQYF.

In DNA form, the CDR3 reads TGTGCCAGCAGCCTAGCTCCGGGACAGGGAATTTCCTACGAGCAGTACTTC. Translating it yields CASSLAPGQGISYEQYF. This chain joins TRBV13 and TRBJ2-7, with TRBD1 identical over 9 bases. Germline loops: CDR1 PRHDT, CDR2 FYEKMQ (reference sequence). The CDR3 runs to 17 residues. With V trimmed by 5 bases and J by 1 base, 12 bases remained unmatched. Looking up the rest from reference TRBV13 and TRBJ2-7 gives the full variable domain: AAGVIQSPRHLIKEKRETATLKCYPIPRHDTVYWYQQGPGQDPQFLISFYEKMQSDKGSIPDRFSAQQFSDYHSELNMSSLELGDSALYFCASSLAPGQGISYEQYFGPGTRLTVT.

This clone was detected once. The chain recombines TRBV6-5 with TRBJ2-7; D is unclear. Trimming pared 4 bases from V and 1 base from J, leaving 5 bases between. The CDR3 extends over 12 amino acids. Germline V CDR1 and CDR2: MNHEY, SVGAGI. CDR3 sequence: CASSSGSYEQYF. The CDR3 DNA reads as TGTGCCAGCAGTTCGGGTTCCTACGAGCAGTACTTC.